A selection of T cell receptor beta chains follows, all from one sample in a study of fetal regulatory T cell absence and autoimmunity. Sequenced by immunoSEQ multiplex PCR; TCRdb stores in-frame clones only, minus some. Altogether some 46,000 clones are present, 70% to 85% being singletons, with the ten largest covering less than 0.5%. Source material: cord blood. The receptors derive from a newborn boy with IPEX syndrome. Both conserved end residues are part of each CDR3. Fields, in order: J gene, D gene, V gene, clone size, CDR3 protein, CDR3 DNA. D genes are given only for firm matches. Part of the rows lack a size; the others show once, few, many or a class for expanded clones.

TRBJ2-5	-	TRBV13	-	CASSNGAETQYF	TGTGCCAGCAGCAATGGGGCGGAGACCCAGTACTTC
TRBJ2-2	-	TRBV27	-	CASRKNTGELFF	TGTGCCAGCAGAAAGAACACCGGGGAGCTGTTTTTT
TRBJ1-1	TRBD1	TRBV2	-	CASRDGQGDTEAFF	TGTGCCAGCAGAGACGGACAGGGGGACACTGAAGCTTTCTTT
TRBJ1-4	-	TRBV7-9	-	CASQRGADEKLFF	TGTGCCAGCCAACGGGGGGCGGATGAAAAACTGTTTTTT
TRBJ2-5	TRBD2	TRBV9	-	CASSVGVGGPGETQYF	TGTGCCAGCAGCGTAGGGGTGGGAGGGCCCGGAGAGACCCAGTACTTC
TRBJ2-5	TRBD2	TRBV9	-	CASSRGGRETQYF	TGTGCCAGCAGCCGGGGAGGGCGGGAGACCCAGTACTTC
TRBJ1-2	-	TRBV10-3	once	CAISVGQGNYGYTF	TGTGCCATCAGTGTAGGCCAGGGTAACTATGGCTACACCTTC
TRBJ2-2	-	TRBV1	-	CTSSEGGLASNTGELFF	TGCACCAGCTCAGAGGGTGGACTAGCATCGAACACCGGGGAGCTGTTTTTT
TRBJ2-3	-	TRBV7-2	-	CASSLGQNADTQYF	TGTGCCAGCAGCTTAGGGCAGAATGCAGATACGCAGTATTTT
TRBJ2-7	TRBD2	TRBV6-1	-	CASGLAGGPYEQYF	TGTGCCAGCGGACTAGCGGGGGGTCCCTACGAGCAGTACTTC
TRBJ1-3	-	TRBV30	-	CAWSVQGNTIYF	TGTGCCTGGAGTGTACAAGGAAACACCATATATTTT
TRBJ1-3	-	TRBV5-1	-	CASSLGRPSGNTIYF	TGCGCCAGCAGCCTGGGACGCCCCTCTGGAAACACCATATATTTT
TRBJ2-1	-	TRBV9	-	CASSAHEQFF	TGTGCCAGCAGCGCCCATGAGCAGTTCTTC
TRBJ1-5	-	TRBV6-5	once	CASRHFPPINQPQHF	TGTGCCAGCAGACATTTCCCCCCCATTAATCAGCCCCAGCATTTT
TRBJ2-3	-	TRBV4-3	-	CASSQEVKADTQYF	TGCGCCAGCAGCCAAGAGGTAAAAGCAGATACGCAGTATTTT
TRBJ1-2	-	TRBV7-8	-	CASSQQGVSANYGYTF	TGTGCCAGCAGCCAACAGGGTGTCTCGGCTAACTATGGCTACACCTTC
TRBJ2-3	-	TRBV5-5	once	CASSNRADTQYF	TGTGCCAGCAGCAACAGGGCAGATACGCAGTATTTT